This TCR beta chain was found in a study of early T cells in non-severe SARS-CoV-2 infection. Looking at the study overall: Sequencing targeted bulk RNA from unsorted whole blood, leaving chains unpaired.

Unique molecular identifiers tagged individual cDNA molecules. TCRdb independently ran MiXCR on the 5' RACE reads; one entry per CDR3 protein. The data show roughly 45,000 distinct CDR3 sequences, around 4.6% seen once. This CDR3 comprises 11 residues. Trimming removed 5 bases from V and 14 bases from J, with 15 bases in between. The V gene's germline CDR1 is LGHNT and CDR2 FRNRAP. This clonotype was detected ten times or more. Its antigen remains unknown. Notes on the study in general: Matching results from VDJdb favored anti-spike CD8 responses, leaving private and CD4 specificities undetected.

Sequencing was performed on whole blood. The chain joins TRBV12-5 to TRBJ1-2; D is possibly TRBD1 (6 bases). This receptor was identified in an adult who was a healthcare worker with PCR-confirmed SARS-CoV-2 infection or an uninfected control (not recorded which). As DNA, the CDR3 is TGTGCTAGTGGTGTTCCTCCGGGACATACCTTC. Amino acid sequence: CASGVPPGHTF.